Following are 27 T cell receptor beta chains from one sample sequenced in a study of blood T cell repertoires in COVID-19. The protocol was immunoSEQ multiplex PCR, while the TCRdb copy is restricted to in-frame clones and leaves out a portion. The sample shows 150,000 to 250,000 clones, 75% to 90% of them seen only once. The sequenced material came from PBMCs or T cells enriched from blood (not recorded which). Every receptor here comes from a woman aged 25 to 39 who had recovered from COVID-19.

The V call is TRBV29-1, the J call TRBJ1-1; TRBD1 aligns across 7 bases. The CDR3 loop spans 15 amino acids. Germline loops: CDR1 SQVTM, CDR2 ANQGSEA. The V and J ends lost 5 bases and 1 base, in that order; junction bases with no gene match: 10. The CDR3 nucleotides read TGCAGCGTTATGGTCAGGGGGTTGGGGAACACTGAAGCTTTCTTT. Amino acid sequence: CSVMVRGLGNTEAFF.

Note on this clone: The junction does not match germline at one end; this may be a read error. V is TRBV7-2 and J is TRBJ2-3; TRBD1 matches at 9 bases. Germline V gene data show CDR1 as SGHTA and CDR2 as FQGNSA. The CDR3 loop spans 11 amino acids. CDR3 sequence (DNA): TGTGCCAGCAGCCGACTGGACAGGGGCTCTTTT. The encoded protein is CASSRLDRGSF.

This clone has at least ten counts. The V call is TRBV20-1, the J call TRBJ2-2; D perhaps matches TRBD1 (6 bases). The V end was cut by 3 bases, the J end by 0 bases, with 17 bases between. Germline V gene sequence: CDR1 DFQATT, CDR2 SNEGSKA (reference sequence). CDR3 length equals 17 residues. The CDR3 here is CSASGAPQGSNTGELFF. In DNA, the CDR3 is TGCAGTGCTAGTGGGGCCCCACAGGGCTCGAACACCGGGGAGCTGTTTTTT.

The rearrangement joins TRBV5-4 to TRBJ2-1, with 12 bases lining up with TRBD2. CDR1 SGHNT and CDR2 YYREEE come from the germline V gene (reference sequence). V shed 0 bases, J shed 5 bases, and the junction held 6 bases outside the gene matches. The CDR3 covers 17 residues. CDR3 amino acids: CASSLGASGGADNEQFF. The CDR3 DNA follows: TGTGCCAGCAGCTTGGGTGCTAGCGGGGGGGCGGACAATGAGCAGTTCTTC. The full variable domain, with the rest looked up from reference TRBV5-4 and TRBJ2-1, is ETGVTQSPTHLIKTRGQQVTLRCSSQSGHNTVSWYQQALGQGPQFIFQYYREEENGRGNFPPRFSGLQFPNYSSELNVNALELDDSALYLCASSLGASGGADNEQFFGPGTRLTVL.

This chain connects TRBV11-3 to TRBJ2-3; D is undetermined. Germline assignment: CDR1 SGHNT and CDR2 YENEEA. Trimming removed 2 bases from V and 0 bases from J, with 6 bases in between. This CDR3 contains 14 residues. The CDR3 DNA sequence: TGTGCCAGCAGCTTATTCCCTAGCACAGATACGCAGTATTTT. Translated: CASSLFPSTDTQYF.

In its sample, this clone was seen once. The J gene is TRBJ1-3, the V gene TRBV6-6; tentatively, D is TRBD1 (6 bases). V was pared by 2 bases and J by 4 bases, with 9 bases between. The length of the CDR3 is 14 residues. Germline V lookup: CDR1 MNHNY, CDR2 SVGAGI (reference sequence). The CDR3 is CASSYAGEGNTIYF. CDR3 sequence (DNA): TGTGCCAGCAGTTACGCAGGGGAGGGAAACACCATATATTTT.

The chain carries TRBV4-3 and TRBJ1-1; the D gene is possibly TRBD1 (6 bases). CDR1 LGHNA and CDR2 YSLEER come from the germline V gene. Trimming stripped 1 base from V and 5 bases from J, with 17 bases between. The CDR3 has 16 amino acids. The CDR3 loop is CASSQGVRGAGTEAFF. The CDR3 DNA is TGCGCCAGCAGCCAAGGTGTTCGGGGGGCAGGTACTGAAGCTTTCTTT.

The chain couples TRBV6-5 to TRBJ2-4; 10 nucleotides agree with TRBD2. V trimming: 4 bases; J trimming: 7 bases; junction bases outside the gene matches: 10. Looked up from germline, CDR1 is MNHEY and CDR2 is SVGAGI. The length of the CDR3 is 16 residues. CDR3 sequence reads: CASSLGLAGGGNIQYF. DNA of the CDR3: TGTGCCAGCAGTTTAGGGTTAGCGGGGGGAGGGAACATTCAGTACTTC.

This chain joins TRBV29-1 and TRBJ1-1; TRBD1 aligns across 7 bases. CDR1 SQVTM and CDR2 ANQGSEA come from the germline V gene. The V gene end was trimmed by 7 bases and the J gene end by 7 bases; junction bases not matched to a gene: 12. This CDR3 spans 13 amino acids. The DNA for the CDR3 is TGCAGCGCCTACGGGACACAGGGGAGTGAAGCTTTCTTT. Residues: CSAYGTQGSEAFF.

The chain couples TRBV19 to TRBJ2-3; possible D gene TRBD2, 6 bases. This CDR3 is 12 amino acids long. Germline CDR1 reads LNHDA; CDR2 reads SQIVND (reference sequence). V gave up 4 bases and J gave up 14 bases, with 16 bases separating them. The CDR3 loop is CASSSSGPLRYF. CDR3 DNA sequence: TGTGCCAGTAGTAGTAGCGGCCCCCTTAGGTATTTT.

The CDR3 coding sequence is TGTGCCAGCAGCTTGGCTCAGGGGAAAGGCTACACCTTC. The encoded protein is CASSLAQGKGYTF. The chain uses TRBV5-6 and TRBJ1-2; a possible D gene is TRBD1 (6 bases). CDR3 length equals 13 residues. CDR1 and CDR2 (germline): SGHDT, YYEEEE. Trimming took off 0 bases at V and 8 bases at J, with 11 bases between the two ends.

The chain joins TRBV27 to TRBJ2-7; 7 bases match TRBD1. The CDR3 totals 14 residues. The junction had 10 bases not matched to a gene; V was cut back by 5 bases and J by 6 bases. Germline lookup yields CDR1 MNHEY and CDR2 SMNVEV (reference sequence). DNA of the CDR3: TGTGCCAGCAGTGCGACAGGGCGACAAGGCGAGCAGTACTTC. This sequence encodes CASSATGRQGEQYF.

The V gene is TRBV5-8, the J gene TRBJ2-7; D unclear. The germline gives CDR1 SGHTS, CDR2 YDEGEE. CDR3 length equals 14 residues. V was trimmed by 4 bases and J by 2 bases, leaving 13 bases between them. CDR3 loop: CASSTRSGAYEQYF. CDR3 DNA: TGTGCCAGCAGCACGAGGAGTGGAGCCTACGAGCAGTACTTC. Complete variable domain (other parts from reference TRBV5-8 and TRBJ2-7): EAGVTQSPTHLIKTRGQQATLRCSPISGHTSVYWYQQALGLGLQFLLWYDEGEERNRGNFPPRFSGRQFPNYSSELNVNALELEDSALYLCASSTRSGAYEQYFGPGTRLTVT.

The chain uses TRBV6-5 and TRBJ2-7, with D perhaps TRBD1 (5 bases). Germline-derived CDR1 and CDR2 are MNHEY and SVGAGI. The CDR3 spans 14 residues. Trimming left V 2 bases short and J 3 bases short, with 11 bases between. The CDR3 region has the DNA TGTGCCAGCAGTTACGGACATTCCGGCTACGAGCAGTACTTC. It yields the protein CASSYGHSGYEQYF.

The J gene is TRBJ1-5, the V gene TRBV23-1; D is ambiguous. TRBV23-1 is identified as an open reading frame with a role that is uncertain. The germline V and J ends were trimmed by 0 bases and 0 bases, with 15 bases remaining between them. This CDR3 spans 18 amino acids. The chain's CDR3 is CASSQSVPDPFSNQPQHF. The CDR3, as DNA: TGCGCCAGCAGTCAATCGGTCCCAGATCCTTTTAGCAATCAGCCCCAGCATTTT.

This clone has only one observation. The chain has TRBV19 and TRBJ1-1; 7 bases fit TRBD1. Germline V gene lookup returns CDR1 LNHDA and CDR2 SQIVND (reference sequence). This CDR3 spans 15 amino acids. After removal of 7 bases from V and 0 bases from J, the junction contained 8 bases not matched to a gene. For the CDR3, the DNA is TGTGCCAGTATCCGGACAGGTATCATGAACACTGAAGCTTTCTTT. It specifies CASIRTGIMNTEAFF.

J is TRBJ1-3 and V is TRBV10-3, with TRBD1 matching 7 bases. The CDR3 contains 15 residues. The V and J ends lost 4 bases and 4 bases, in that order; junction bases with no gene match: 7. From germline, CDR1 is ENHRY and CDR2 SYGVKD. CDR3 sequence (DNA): TGTGCCATCAGTGGGCTAGGGGGCGACGGAAACACCATATATTTT. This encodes CAISGLGGDGNTIYF.

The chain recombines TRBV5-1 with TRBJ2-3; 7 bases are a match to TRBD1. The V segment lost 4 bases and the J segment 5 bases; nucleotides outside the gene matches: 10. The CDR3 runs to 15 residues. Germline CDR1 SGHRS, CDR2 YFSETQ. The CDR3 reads CASSHPRGLEDTQYF. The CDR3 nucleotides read TGCGCCAGCAGCCACCCCAGGGGGTTAGAAGATACGCAGTATTTT.

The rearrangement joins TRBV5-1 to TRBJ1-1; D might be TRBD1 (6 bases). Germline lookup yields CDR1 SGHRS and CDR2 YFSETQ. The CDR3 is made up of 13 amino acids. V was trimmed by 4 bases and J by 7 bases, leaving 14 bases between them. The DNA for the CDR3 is TGCGCCAGCAGCCTGGGGACAAACCATGAAGCTTTCTTT. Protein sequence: CASSLGTNHEAFF.

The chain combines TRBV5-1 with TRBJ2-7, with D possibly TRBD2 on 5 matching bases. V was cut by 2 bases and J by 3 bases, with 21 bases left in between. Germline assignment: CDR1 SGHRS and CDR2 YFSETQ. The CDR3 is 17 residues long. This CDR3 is CASSFNRPGGSHYEQYF. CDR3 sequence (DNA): TGCGCCAGCAGCTTTAATCGTCCAGGCGGGTCCCACTACGAGCAGTACTTC.

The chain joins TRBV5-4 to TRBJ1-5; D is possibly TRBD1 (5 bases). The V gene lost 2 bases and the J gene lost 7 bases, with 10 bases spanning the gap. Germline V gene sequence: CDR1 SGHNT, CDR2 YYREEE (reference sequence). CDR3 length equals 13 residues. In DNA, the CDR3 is TGTGCCAGCAGCTTAGGGGCTGACCAGCCCCAGCATTTT. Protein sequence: CASSLGADQPQHF.

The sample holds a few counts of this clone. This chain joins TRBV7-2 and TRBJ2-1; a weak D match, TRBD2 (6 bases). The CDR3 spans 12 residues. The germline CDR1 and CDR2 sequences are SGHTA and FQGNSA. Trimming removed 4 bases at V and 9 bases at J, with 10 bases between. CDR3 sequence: CASSSRGIEQFF. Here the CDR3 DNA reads TGTGCCAGCAGCTCCCGGGGGATTGAGCAGTTCTTC.

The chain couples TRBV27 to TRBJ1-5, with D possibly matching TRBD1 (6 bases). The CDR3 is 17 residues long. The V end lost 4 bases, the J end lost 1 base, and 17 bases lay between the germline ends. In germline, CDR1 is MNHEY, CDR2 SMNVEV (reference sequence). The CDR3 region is CASSSSSGQMSNQPQHF. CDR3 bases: TGTGCCAGCAGTTCATCCTCCGGACAGATGAGCAATCAGCCCCAGCATTTT.

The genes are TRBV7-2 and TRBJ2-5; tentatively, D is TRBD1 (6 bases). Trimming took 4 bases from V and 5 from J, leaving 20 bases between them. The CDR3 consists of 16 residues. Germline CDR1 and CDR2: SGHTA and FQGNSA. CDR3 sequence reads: CASSSVRGPPGETQYF. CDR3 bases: TGTGCCAGCAGCTCCGTCAGGGGTCCCCCAGGGGAGACCCAGTACTTC. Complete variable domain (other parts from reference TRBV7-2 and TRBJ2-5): GAGVSQSPSNKVTEKGKDVELRCDPISGHTALYWYRQSLGQGLEFLIYFQGNSAPDKSGLPSDRFSAERTGGSVSTLTIQRTQQEDSAVYLCASSSVRGPPGETQYFGPGTRLLVL.

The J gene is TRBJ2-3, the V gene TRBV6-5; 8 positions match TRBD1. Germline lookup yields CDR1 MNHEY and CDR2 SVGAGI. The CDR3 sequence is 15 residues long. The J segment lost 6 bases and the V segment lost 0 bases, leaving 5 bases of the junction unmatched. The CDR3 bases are TGTGCCAGCAGTTACTCATTCAGGGGGCGGGATACGCAGTATTTT. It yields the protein CASSYSFRGRDTQYF.

CDR3 DNA sequence: TGTGCCAGCAGCCCCTTTGGGGGGTTCACTGAAGCTTTCTTT. This gives the protein CASSPFGGFTEAFF. V is TRBV6-5 and J is TRBJ1-1, with D perhaps TRBD1 (5 bases). This CDR3 spans 14 amino acids. The V end was cut by 6 bases, the J end by 4 bases, with 15 bases between. Germline CDR1 reads MNHEY; CDR2 reads SVGAGI.

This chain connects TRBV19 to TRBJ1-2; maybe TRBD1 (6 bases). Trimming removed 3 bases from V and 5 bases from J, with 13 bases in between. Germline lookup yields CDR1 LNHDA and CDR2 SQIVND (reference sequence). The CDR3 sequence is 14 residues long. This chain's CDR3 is CASSIPDRIYGYTF. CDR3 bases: TGTGCCAGTAGTATCCCGGACAGAATATATGGCTACACCTTC.